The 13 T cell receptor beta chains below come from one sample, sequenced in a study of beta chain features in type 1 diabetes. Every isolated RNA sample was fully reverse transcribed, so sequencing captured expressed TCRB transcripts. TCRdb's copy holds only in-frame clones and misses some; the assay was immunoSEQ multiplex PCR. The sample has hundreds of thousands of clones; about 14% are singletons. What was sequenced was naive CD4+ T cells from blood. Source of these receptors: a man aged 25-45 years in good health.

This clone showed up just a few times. CDR3 nucleotides: TGTGCCACCCGACAGAGAACTAACTATGGCTACACCTTC. Its translation: CATRQRTNYGYTF. The rearrangement links TRBV2 to TRBJ1-2; a possible D gene is TRBD1 (5 bases). Trimming took 10 bases from V and 0 from J, leaving 12 bases between them. This CDR3 has 13 amino acids. Germline CDR1 and CDR2: SNHLY and FYNNEI.

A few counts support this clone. CDR3 DNA sequence: TGTGCCAGCAGCCCCCTCGCGGTCCTAGCCAAAAACATTCAGTACTTC. Protein: CASSPLAVLAKNIQYF. The V call is TRBV14, the J call TRBJ2-4; D gene uncertain. This CDR3 has 16 amino acids. Looked up from germline, CDR1 is SGHDN and CDR2 is FVKESK. The ends were cut back, 4 bases at V and 0 bases at J, with 13 bases in the middle.

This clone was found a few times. CDR3 residues: CASTLHPGQGETQYF. CDR3 coding DNA: TGTGCCAGCACCTTGCACCCGGGACAGGGAGAGACCCAGTACTTC. The chain is built from TRBV7-2 and TRBJ2-5; 9 bases map to TRBD1. J gave up 4 bases and V 7 bases, and 10 bases lay outside the gene matches. The CDR3 is 15 residues long. The germline V gene has CDR1 SGHTA and CDR2 FQGNSA. Looking up the rest from reference TRBV7-2 and TRBJ2-5 gives the full variable domain: GAGVSQSPSNKVTEKGKDVELRCDPISGHTALYWYRQSLGQGLEFLIYFQGNSAPDKSGLPSDRFSAERTGGSVSTLTIQRTQQEDSAVYLCASTLHPGQGETQYFGPGTRLLVL.

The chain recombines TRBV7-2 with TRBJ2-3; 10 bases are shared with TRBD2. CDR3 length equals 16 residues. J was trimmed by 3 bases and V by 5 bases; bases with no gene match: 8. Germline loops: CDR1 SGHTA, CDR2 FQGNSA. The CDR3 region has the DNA TGTGCCAGCAGCAATAGCGGGGGGCCAAGAACAGATACGCAGTATTTT. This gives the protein CASSNSGGPRTDTQYF.

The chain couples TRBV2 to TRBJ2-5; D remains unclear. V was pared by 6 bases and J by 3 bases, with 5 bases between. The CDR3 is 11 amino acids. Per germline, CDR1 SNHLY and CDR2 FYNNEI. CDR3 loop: CASRAKETQYF. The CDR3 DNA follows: TGTGCCAGCAGGGCAAAAGAGACCCAGTACTTC.

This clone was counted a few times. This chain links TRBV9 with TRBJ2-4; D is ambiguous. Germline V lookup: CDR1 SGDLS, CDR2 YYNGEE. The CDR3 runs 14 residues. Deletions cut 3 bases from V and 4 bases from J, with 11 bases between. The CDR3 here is CASSADAKKNIQYF. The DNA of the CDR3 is TGTGCCAGCAGCGCGGACGCGAAGAAAAACATTCAGTACTTC.

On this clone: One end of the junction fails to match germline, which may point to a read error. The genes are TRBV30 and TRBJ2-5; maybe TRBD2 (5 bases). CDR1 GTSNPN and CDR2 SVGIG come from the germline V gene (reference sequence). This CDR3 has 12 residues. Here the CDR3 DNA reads TGTGCCTGGGGTGTTTTCGGGAAGACCCAGTACTTC. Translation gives CAWGVFGKTQYF.

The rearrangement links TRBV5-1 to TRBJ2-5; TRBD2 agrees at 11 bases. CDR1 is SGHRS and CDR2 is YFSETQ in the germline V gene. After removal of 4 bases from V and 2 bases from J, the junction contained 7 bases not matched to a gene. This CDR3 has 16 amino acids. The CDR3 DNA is TGCGCCAGCAGCGTGGACACTAGCGGGAGACAAGAGACCCAGTACTTC. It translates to CASSVDTSGRQETQYF.

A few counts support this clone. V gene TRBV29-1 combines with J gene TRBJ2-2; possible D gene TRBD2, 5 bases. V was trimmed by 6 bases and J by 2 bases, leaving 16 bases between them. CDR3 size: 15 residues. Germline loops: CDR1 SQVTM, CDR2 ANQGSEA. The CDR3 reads CSVRRTSSNTGELFF. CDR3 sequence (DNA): TGCAGCGTCAGGAGGACCTCCTCTAACACCGGGGAGCTGTTTTTT.

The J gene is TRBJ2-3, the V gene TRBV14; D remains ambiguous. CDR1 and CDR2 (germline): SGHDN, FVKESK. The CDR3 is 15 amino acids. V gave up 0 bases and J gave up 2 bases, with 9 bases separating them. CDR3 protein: CASSQDVTVTDTQYF. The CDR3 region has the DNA TGTGCCAGCAGCCAAGATGTTACAGTCACAGATACGCAGTATTTT.

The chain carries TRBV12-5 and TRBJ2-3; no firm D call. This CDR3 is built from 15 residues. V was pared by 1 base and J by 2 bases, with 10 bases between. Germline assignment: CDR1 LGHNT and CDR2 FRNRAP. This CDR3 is CASGLGLVYTDTQYF. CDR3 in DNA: TGTGCTAGTGGTTTGGGACTTGTCTACACAGATACGCAGTATTTT. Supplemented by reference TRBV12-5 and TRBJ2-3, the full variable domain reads DARVTQTPRHKVTEMGQEVTMRCQPILGHNTVFWYRQTMMQGLELLAYFRNRAPLDDSGMPKDRFSAEMPDATLATLKIQPSEPRDSAVYFCASGLGLVYTDTQYFGPGTRLTVL.

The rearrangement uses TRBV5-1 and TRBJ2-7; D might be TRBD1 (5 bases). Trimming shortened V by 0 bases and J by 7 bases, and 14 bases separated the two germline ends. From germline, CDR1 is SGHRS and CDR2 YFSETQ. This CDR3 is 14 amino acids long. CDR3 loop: CASSLASGQREQYF. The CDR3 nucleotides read TGCGCCAGCAGCTTGGCCTCAGGGCAGAGGGAGCAGTACTTC.

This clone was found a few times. The CDR3 here is CASSSPGTGLGELFF. The CDR3 DNA sequence: TGTGCCAGCAGTTCCCCCGGGACAGGGCTCGGGGAGCTGTTTTTT. The chain carries TRBV28 and TRBJ2-2; 9 bases align to TRBD1. V shed 4 bases and J 7 bases; nucleotides not matched to a gene: 7. The CDR3 is 15 residues long. In germline, CDR1 is MDHEN, CDR2 SYDVKM.